This TCR beta chain was identified during a study of human T cells and chemical hapten exposure. Across the whole study: DPC at 0.01% went onto the upper back in patch tests, read at 6 days.

Germline V gene lookup returns CDR1 MNHNS and CDR2 SASEGT. Trimming removed 2 bases from V and 3 bases from J; junction bases left unmatched: 4. The CDR3 length is 15 residues. Time point reported: patch test 1, 2 weeks after DPC sensitization. As to treatment: therapeutic diphenylcyclopropenone sensitization with weekly scalp DPC. One entry per CDR3 protein, called by TCRdb with MiXCR from the RACE reads. The sample yields about 120,000 distinct CDR3 sequences, around an eighth seen once. This TCR was recovered from a woman aged 50 to 65 with alopecia areata. Some clones in this sample may be carry-over from other donors' samples. Sequenced material: whole blood, taken in connection with sensitization to the hapten diphenylcyclopropenone (DPC). The rearrangement uses TRBV6-1 and TRBJ2-3; 8 bases agree with TRBD2. The CDR3 DNA reads as TGTGCCAGCAGTGAATGGACTAGCAGAACAGATACGCAGTATTTT. Translated: CASSEWTSRTDTQYF.